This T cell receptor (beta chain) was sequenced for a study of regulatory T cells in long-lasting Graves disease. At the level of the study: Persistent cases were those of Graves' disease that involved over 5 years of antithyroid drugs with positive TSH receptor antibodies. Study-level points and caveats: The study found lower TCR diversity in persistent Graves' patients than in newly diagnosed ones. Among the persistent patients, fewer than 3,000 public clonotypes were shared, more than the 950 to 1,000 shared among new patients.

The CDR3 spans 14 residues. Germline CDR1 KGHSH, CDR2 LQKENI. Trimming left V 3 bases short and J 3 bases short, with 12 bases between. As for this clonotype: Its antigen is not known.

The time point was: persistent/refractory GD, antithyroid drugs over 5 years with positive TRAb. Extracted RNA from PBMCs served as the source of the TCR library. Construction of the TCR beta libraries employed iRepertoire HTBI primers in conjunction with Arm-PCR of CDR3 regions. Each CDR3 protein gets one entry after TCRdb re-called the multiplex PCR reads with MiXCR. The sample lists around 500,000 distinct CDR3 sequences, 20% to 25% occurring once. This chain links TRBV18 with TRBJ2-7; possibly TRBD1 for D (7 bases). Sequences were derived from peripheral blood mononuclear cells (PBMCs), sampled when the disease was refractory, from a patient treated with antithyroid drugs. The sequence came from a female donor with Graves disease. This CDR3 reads CASSPRDRFYEQYF. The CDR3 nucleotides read TGTGCCAGCTCACCGCGGGACAGATTCTACGAGCAGTACTTC.